This T cell receptor (beta chain) was recorded in a study of graft-versus-host responses after intestinal transplantation. About the study: Recipients underwent multivisceral, liver-intestinal, or isolated intestinal transplants. Recipients uniformly received anti-thymocyte globulin induction, followed by tacrolimus and steroids for roughly three years. Study conclusions and caveats: GvH clones were found in recipient marrow; some appeared first in ileum or blood. The highest levels of circulating GvH clones went along with early declines in HvG clones after transplant.

The protocol was immunoSEQ multiplex PCR, while the TCRdb copy is restricted to in-frame clones and leaves out a portion. The data show around 90,000 clones, around 93% seen once. For this clone: Its target is unknown.

The sequence was collected from a human donor who received an intestinal transplant. Specimen: unstimulated CD8+ T cells sorted from spleen or lymph node cells, collected before intestinal transplant.

Here the CDR3 DNA reads TGTGCCAGCAGCTTAGGGCCAGGTGAAGCTTTCTTT. Amino acid sequence: CASSLGPGEAFF. The genes are TRBV7-9 and TRBJ1-1, with D uncertain. Germline CDR1 reads SEHNR; CDR2 reads FQNEAQ (reference sequence). The CDR3 extends over 12 amino acids. V lost 1 base to trimming and J lost 7 bases, with 7 bases between them.